This TCR beta chain was sequenced for a study of T cell responses to AZD1222 COVID-19 vaccine. Points from the study as a whole: The CD4 TCRs associated with vaccination extended across spike and predominated at 160-218 and 743-854. Clonal diversity was possibly underestimated, and the donors were mostly white British, with more females.

Worth noting for this clone: Its antigen is unknown.

Between the trimmed V and J ends, which lost 2 bases and 7 bases, there was a span of 16 bases. CDR3 size: 16 residues. Germline lookup yields CDR1 SGHDT and CDR2 YYEEEE. Profiling relied on immunoSEQ multiplex PCR, and the TCRdb table lists in-frame clones only, not all of them. The table shows about 120,000 clones, with more than 75% occurring only once. This clonotype originated in an adult in good health. V gene TRBV5-6 combines with J gene TRBJ1-6; no reliable D call. The material sequenced was peripheral blood, taken on day 0 of AZD1222 vaccination. The CDR3 protein is CASSLLHTRANSPLHF. The CDR3 DNA reads as TGTGCCAGCAGCTTATTGCACACAAGGGCAAATTCACCCCTCCACTTT.